Listed below are T cell receptor beta chains from one sample, sequenced in a study of T-cell memory formation after mild COVID-19. TCRdb itself ran the 5' RACE reads through MiXCR, one entry per CDR3 protein. The sample records around 450,000 distinct CDR3 sequences, 20% to 25% being singletons. The sample consisted of PBMCs or a T cell subset sorted from them (not recorded which). The receptor set was obtained from an adult woman who had mild COVID-19 (a few samples of this study predate the infection). Cell type and time point are not known. Each CDR3 is given with its conserved first and last residue. The D gene is left open where the match is weak. The size field is filled for only some rows; it gives once, few, many or a size class.

-	TRBV18	TRBJ1-5	-	TGTGCCAGCTCATGGACCGAGACAGAGAAATATAGCAATCAGCCCCAGCATTTT	CASSWTETEKYSNQPQHF
-	TRBV19	TRBJ2-7	TRBD2	TGTGCCAGTAGTAGGACGGGAGGCCTTGCCTACGAGCAGTACTTC	CASSRTGGLAYEQYF
few	TRBV20-1	TRBJ1-2	-	TGCAGTGCTACCCTGGACAACAACTATGGCTACACCTTC	CSATLDNNYGYTF
-	TRBV3-1	TRBJ1-1	-	TGTGCCAGCAGCCCAGGGAGCCACACTGAAGCTTTCTTT	CASSPGSHTEAFF
-	TRBV4-1	TRBJ2-2	-	TGCGCCAGCAGCCGCTTCCCAACACTGTGGCTTGCCGGGGAGCTGTTTTTT	CASSRFPTLWLAGELFF
many	TRBV24-1	TRBJ2-1	TRBD2	TGTGCCACCAGTGATACAACCGGGGACTATGCCTCGGATGAGCAGTTCTTC	CATSDTTGDYASDEQFF
few	TRBV7-2	TRBJ2-3	-	TGTGCCAGCAGCTCAAGGGTAAACACAGATACGCAGTATTTT	CASSSRVNTDTQYF
-	TRBV2	TRBJ2-7	TRBD2	TGTGCCAGCGTAACTAGCGGGAGAGGGTACGAGCAGTACTTC	CASVTSGRGYEQYF
-	TRBV7-9	TRBJ1-6	TRBD1	TGTGCCAGCAGCCCCCAGACAGGGCAGAATTCACCCCTCCACTTT	CASSPQTGQNSPLHF
many	TRBV9	TRBJ1-4	TRBD1	TGTGCCAGCAGCAAACAAACAGGGGACGTTGGTGAAAAACTGTTTTTT	CASSKQTGDVGEKLFF
-	TRBV5-5	TRBJ2-4	-	TGTGCCAGCAGCGCTAGGGTTGGGGGCATTCAGTACTTC	CASSARVGGIQYF
-	TRBV5-1	TRBJ2-1	-	TGCGCCAGCAGCTTGGAGGGGCGGGGAGGTCGGGAGCAGTTCTTC	CASSLEGRGGREQFF
-	TRBV12-3/TRBV12-4	TRBJ2-2	-	TGTGCCAGCAGGCTTAACACCGGGGAGCTGTTTTTT	CASRLNTGELFF
-	TRBV12-3/TRBV12-4	TRBJ1-1	TRBD1	TGTGCCAGCAGAAGGGGGCAGATCGCCGCAAACACTGAAGCTTTCTTT	CASRRGQIAANTEAFF
-	TRBV7-9	TRBJ1-6	-	TGTGCCAGCAGCCTCTCCGGCACTAATAATTCACCCCTCCACTTT	CASSLSGTNNSPLHF
-	TRBV6-2/TRBV6-3	TRBJ2-1	TRBD2	TGTGCCAGCAGTTCAGTAGCGGGAGGGCTCGTTAATGAGCAGTTCTTC	CASSSVAGGLVNEQFF
-	TRBV29-1	TRBJ1-2	-	TGCAGCGTGGGGGCCAGGGACTATGGCTACACCTTC	CSVGARDYGYTF
-	TRBV6-2/TRBV6-3	TRBJ1-1	-	TGTGCCAGCAGTTATCCTCGCGGTGCTGAAGCTTTCTTT	CASSYPRGAEAFF